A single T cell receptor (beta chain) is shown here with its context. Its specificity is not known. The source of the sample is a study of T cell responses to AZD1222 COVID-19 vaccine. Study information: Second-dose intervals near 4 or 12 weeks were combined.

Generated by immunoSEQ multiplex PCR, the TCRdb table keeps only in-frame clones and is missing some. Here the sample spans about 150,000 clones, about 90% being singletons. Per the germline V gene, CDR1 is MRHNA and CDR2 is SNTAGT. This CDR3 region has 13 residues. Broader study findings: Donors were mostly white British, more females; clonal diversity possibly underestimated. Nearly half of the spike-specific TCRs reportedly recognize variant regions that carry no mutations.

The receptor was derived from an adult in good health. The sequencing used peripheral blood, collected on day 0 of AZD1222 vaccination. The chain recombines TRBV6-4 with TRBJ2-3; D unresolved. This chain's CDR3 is CATAITPRDTQYF. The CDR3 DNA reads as TGTGCTACAGCTATCACACCGAGGGATACGCAGTATTTT.